This T cell receptor beta chain was sequenced for a study of CD8 T cells in Susac syndrome. General study findings and limits: The study recognized that its TCR sequencing and HLA analysis covered a relatively small number of individuals.

This clonotype was seen just once. Its antigen remains unidentified. After extraction with the RNeasy kit, roughly 0.45 to 1 ug of the RNA was reverse transcribed using random hexamers. Each CDR3 protein gets one entry after TCRdb re-called the immunoSEQ multiplex PCR reads with MiXCR. The sample includes over 120,000 distinct CDR3 sequences, approximately 94% of them seen just once. The CDR3 covers 13 residues. V was pared by 4 bases and J by 3 bases, with 10 bases between. Germline-derived CDR1 and CDR2 are SGDLS and YYNGEE. Sequencing was done on a sample of CD4+ T cells from PBMCs. The sequence was collected from a human donor in good health. The J gene is TRBJ2-5, the V gene TRBV9; D not resolved. CDR3 sequence: CASSFRLEETQYF. The DNA of the CDR3 is TGTGCCAGCAGCTTTAGACTGGAAGAGACCCAGTACTTC.